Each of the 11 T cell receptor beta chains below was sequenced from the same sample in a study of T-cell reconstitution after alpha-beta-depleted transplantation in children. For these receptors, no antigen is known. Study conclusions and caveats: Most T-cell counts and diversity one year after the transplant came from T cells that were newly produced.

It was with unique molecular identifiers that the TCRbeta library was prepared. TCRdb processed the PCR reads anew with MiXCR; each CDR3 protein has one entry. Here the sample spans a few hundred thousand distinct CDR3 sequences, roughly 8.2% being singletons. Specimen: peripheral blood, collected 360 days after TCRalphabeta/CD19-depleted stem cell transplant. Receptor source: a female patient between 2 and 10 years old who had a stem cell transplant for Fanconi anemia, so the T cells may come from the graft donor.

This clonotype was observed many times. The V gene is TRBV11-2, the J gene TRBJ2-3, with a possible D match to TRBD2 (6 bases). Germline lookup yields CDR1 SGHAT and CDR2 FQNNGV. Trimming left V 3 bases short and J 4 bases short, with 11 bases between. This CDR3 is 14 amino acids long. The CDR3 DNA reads TGTGCCAGCAGCTTCGGGAGTACCGCAGATACGCAGTATTTT. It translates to CASSFGSTADTQYF.

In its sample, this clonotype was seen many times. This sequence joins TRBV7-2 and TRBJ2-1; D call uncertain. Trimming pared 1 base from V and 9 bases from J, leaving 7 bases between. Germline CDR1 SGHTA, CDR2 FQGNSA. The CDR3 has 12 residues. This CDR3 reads CASSLGLGEQFF. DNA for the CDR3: TGTGCCAGCAGCTTAGGCTTGGGTGAGCAGTTCTTC.

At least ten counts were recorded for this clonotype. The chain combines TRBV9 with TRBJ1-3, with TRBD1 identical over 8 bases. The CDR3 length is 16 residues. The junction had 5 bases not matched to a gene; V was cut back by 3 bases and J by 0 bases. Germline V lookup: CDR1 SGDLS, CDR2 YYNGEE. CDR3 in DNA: TGTGCCAGCAGCGGAAGGGACAGGAGCTCTGGAAACACCATATATTTT. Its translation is CASSGRDRSSGNTIYF.

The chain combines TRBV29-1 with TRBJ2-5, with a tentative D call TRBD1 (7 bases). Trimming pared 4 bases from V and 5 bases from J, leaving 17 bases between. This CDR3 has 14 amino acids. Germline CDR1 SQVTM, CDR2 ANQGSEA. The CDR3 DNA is TGCAGCGTTGGGAGGGGGCGCTGGGGGGAGACCCAGTACTTC. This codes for CSVGRGRWGETQYF.

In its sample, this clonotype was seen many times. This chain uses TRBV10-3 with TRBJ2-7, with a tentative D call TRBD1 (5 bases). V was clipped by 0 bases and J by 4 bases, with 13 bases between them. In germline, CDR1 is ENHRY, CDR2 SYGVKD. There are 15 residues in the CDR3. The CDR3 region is CAISESQGLVYEQYF. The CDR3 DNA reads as TGTGCCATCAGTGAGTCTCAGGGTCTGGTATACGAGCAGTACTTC.

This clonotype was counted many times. The CDR3, as DNA: TGCAGTGCTACGAGCTCCTATAATTCACCCCTCCACTTT. Translated: CSATSSYNSPLHF. The chain combines TRBV20-1 with TRBJ1-6, with D unclear. The germline gives CDR1 DFQATT, CDR2 SNEGSKA (reference sequence). This CDR3 has 13 residues. V shed 4 bases and J shed 0 bases, with 4 bases lying between them.

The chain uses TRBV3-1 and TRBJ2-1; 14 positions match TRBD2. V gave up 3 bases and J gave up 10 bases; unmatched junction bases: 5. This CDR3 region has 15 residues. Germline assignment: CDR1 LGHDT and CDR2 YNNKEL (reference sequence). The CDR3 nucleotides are TGTGCCAGCAGCCACTTATGGACTAGCGGGGGGGAGCAGTTCTTC. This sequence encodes CASSHLWTSGGEQFF.

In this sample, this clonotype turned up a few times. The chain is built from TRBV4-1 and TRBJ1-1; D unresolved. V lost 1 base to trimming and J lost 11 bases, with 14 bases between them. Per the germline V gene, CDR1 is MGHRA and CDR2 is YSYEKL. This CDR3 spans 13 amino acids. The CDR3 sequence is CASSQVGDKVAFF. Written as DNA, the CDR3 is TGCGCCAGCAGCCAAGTCGGAGACAAAGTGGCTTTCTTT.

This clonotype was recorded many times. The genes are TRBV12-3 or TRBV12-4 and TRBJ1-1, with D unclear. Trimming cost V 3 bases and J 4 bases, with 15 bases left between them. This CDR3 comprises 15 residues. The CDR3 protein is CASSFVLLFPTEAFF. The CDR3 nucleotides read TGTGCCAGCAGTTTTGTCCTTCTTTTTCCCACTGAAGCTTTCTTT.

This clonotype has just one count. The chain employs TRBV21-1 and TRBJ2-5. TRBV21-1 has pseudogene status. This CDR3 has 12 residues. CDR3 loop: CASSNCEETQYF. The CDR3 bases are TGTGCCAGCAGCAACTGCGAAGAGACCCAGTACTTC.

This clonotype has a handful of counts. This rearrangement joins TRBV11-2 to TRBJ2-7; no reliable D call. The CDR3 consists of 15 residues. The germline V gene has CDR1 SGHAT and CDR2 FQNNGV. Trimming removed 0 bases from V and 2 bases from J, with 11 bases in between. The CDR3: CASSLDRPYPYEQYF. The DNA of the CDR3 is TGTGCCAGCAGCTTAGACAGGCCTTACCCCTACGAGCAGTACTTC.